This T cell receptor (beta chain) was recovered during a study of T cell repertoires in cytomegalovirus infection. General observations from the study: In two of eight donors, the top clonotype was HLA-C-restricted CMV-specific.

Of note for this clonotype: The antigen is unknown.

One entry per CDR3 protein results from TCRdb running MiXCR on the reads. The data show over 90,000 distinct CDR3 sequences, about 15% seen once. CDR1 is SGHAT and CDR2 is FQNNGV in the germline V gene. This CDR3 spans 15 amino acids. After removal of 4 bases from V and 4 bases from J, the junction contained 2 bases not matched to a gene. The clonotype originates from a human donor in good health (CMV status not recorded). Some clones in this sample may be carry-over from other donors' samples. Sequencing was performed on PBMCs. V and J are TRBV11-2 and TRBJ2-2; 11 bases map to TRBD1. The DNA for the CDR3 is TGTGCCAGCAGCTGGGACAGGGGGGGCACCGGGGAGCTGTTTTTT. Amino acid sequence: CASSWDRGGTGELFF.